The 23 T cell receptor beta chains presented below share a single source sample, sequenced in a study of response to subunit inactivated influenza vaccine. TCRdb ran MiXCR on the RT-PCR reads and lists one entry per CDR3 protein. The sample lists a few hundred thousand distinct CDR3 sequences; around 11% were seen once. Separately, the same data were catalogued under a study of T cells expressing NK-cell markers. That report adds: Synthesis of TCR beta cDNA relied on 5'RACE template switching carrying UMIs.

Material: PBMCs from blood, obtained on the day of vaccination. The receptor source for this set is a man aged 45-65 years who received an inactivated influenza vaccine.

In its sample, this clonotype was seen a few times. The chain uses TRBV9 and TRBJ2-3, with D perhaps matching TRBD2 (6 bases). The CDR3 runs to 16 residues. Germline values: CDR1 SGDLS, CDR2 YYNGEE. V lost 4 bases, J lost 0 bases, and 15 bases lay in between. This chain's CDR3 is CASSPRLVTSTDTQYF. In DNA form, the CDR3 reads TGTGCCAGCAGCCCGAGACTAGTGACTAGCACAGATACGCAGTATTTT.

This clonotype turned up a few times. This sequence joins TRBV12-3 or TRBV12-4 and TRBJ2-1; D might be TRBD1 (5 bases). V lost 6 bases to trimming and J lost 7 bases, with 13 bases between them. CDR3 size: 13 residues. CDR3 sequence: CASRNTGANEQFF. The CDR3 DNA reads TGTGCCAGCAGGAATACAGGTGCGAATGAGCAGTTCTTC.

As for this clonotype: An end of the junction differs from the germline gene, which may be a read error. The chain recombines TRBV3-1 with TRBJ2-7; possibly TRBD2 for D (5 bases). The CDR3 covers 15 residues. Germline V gene data show CDR1 as LGHDT and CDR2 as YNNKEL (reference sequence). DNA of the CDR3: TGTGCCAGCAGCCCAGGCCGGGGTTTCCCCTACAAGCAGTACTTC. Translation: CASSPGRGFPYKQYF.

This clonotype was recorded a few times. The chain has TRBV4-3 and TRBJ2-7; TRBD1 might be the D (6 bases). Trimming removed 2 bases from V and 0 bases from J, with 14 bases in between. There are 16 residues in the CDR3. Per germline, CDR1 LGHNA and CDR2 YSLEER. CDR3 bases: TGCGCCAGCAGCCAAAAAATACAGGGATCCTCCTACGAGCAGTACTTC. Translating it yields CASSQKIQGSSYEQYF.

The CDR3 bases are TGTGCCAGCAGCAACCTAAGAGAGAATGAGCAGTTCTTC. The encoded protein is CASSNLRENEQFF. The chain couples TRBV7-2 to TRBJ2-1; D is ambiguous. There are 13 residues in the CDR3. V lost 5 bases and J lost 7, with 12 bases in between. The V gene's germline CDR1 is SGHTA and CDR2 FQGNSA.

The chain joins TRBV27 to TRBJ1-6, with D maybe TRBD1 (5 bases). Germline values: CDR1 MNHEY, CDR2 SMNVEV (reference sequence). Trimming removed 6 bases from V and 9 bases from J, with 21 bases in between. The CDR3 consists of 16 residues. CDR3: CASRTALGVSRSPLHF. The CDR3 DNA follows: TGTGCCAGCAGGACTGCTCTGGGGGTCTCTCGTTCACCCCTCCACTTT.

This chain joins TRBV11-2 and TRBJ2-6; 10 nucleotides line up with TRBD1. The CDR3 has 20 amino acids. The germline V gene encodes CDR1 SGHAT and CDR2 FQNNGV. With 1 base clipped from V and 0 bases from J, the junction kept 9 bases outside the gene matches. The CDR3 spells CASSLVGTGADLSGANVLTF. In DNA, the CDR3 is TGTGCCAGCAGCTTAGTAGGGACAGGGGCCGACCTCTCTGGGGCCAACGTCCTGACTTTC. Combining the CDR3 with reference TRBV11-2 and TRBJ2-6 gives the whole variable domain EAGVAQSPRYKIIEKRQSVAFWCNPISGHATLYWYQQILGQGPKLLIQFQNNGVVDDSQLPKDRFSAERLKGVDSTLKIQPAKLEDSAVYLCASSLVGTGADLSGANVLTFGAGSRLTVL.

This clonotype was picked up a small number of times. This chain joins TRBV27 and TRBJ2-3; perhaps D is TRBD1 or TRBD2 (5 bases each). V lost 3 bases and J 4 bases, leaving 14 bases between the germline ends. Germline V lookup: CDR1 MNHEY, CDR2 SMNVEV (reference sequence). This CDR3 region has 15 residues. The CDR3: CASSLTRRGPDTQYF. CDR3 DNA: TGTGCCAGCAGTTTGACGAGACGGGGCCCAGATACGCAGTATTTT.

This clonotype was observed at least ten times. The CDR3 sequence: CASSLASRGVTGELFF. The CDR3 DNA is TGTGCCAGCAGCTTAGCGAGCAGGGGTGTCACCGGGGAGCTGTTTTTT. This rearrangement joins TRBV7-2 to TRBJ2-2; D may be TRBD1 (6 bases). The CDR3 contains 16 residues. The germline CDR1 and CDR2 sequences are SGHTA and FQGNSA. Trimming removed 0 bases from V and 4 bases from J, with 12 bases in between.

This clonotype showed up just a few times. This chain uses TRBV5-1 with TRBJ1-4; maybe TRBD1 (5 bases). Germline lookup yields CDR1 SGHRS and CDR2 YFSETQ. The CDR3 totals 16 residues. V was pared by 0 bases and J by 4 bases, with 13 bases between. CDR3 in DNA: TGCGCCAGCAGCTTGGGGATTCCAGGGATTAATGAAAAACTGTTTTTT. Its translation: CASSLGIPGINEKLFF.

This clonotype was observed many times. The chain carries TRBV12-3 or TRBV12-4 and TRBJ1-5; 9 bases line up with TRBD1. The CDR3 has 14 residues. V trimming: 6 bases; J trimming: 6 bases; junction bases outside the gene matches: 6. As DNA, the CDR3 is TGTGCCAGCAGCCCCGGGACAGGGACTCAGCCCCAGCATTTT. Translated, it gives CASSPGTGTQPQHF.

This clonotype has at least ten counts. The rearrangement uses TRBV5-1 and TRBJ2-3, with D hard to call. The V gene lost 1 base and the J gene lost 4 bases, with 19 bases spanning the gap. The CDR3 length is 17 residues. CDR1 and CDR2 (germline): SGHRS, YFSETQ. The CDR3 protein is CASSLSGTASGADTQYF. DNA for the CDR3: TGCGCCAGCAGCTTGAGTGGAACGGCCAGTGGGGCAGATACGCAGTATTTT.

This clonotype was found many times. The J gene is TRBJ1-4, the V gene TRBV5-5; 9 bases match TRBD1. Germline CDR1 SGHKS, CDR2 YYEKEE (reference sequence). The CDR3 covers 15 residues. The junction had 6 bases not matched to a gene; V was cut back by 3 bases and J by 6 bases. This CDR3 reads CASSWTGANDEKLFF. For the CDR3, the DNA is TGTGCCAGCAGCTGGACAGGGGCGAATGATGAAAAACTGTTTTTT. Together with reference TRBV5-5 and TRBJ1-4, the CDR3 gives the full variable domain: DAGVTQSPTHLIKTRGQQVTLRCSPISGHKSVSWYQQVLGQGPQFIFQYYEKEERGRGNFPDRFSARQFPNYSSELNVNALLLGDSALYLCASSWTGANDEKLFFGSGTQLSVL.

This clonotype showed up just a few times. The V call is TRBV10-3, the J call TRBJ1-1; 10 positions match TRBD1. The CDR3 consists of 14 residues. V lost 5 bases and J lost 5; bases outside the gene matches: 5. In germline, CDR1 is ENHRY, CDR2 SYGVKD. The chain's CDR3 is CAISPDRGRTEAFF. CDR3 nucleotide sequence: TGTGCCATCAGTCCAGACAGGGGGCGTACTGAAGCTTTCTTT.

The rearrangement joins TRBV27 to TRBJ2-7; TRBD2 agrees at 11 bases. The CDR3 consists of 14 residues. CDR1 and CDR2 (germline): MNHEY, SMNVEV (reference sequence). V was clipped by 4 bases and J by 6 bases; unmatched bases: 5. CDR3 loop: CASSYGTSGVEQYF. CDR3 nucleotide sequence: TGTGCCAGCAGTTATGGGACTAGCGGAGTCGAGCAGTACTTC.

This clonotype was picked up a small number of times. J is TRBJ2-1 and V is TRBV28, with a weak D call TRBD2 (7 bases). There are 16 residues in the CDR3. The ends were cut back, 5 bases at V and 0 bases at J, with 14 bases in the middle. Germline V CDR1 and CDR2: MDHEN, SYDVKM. In DNA form, the CDR3 reads TGTGCCAGCAGTCACAGGGACTACAGCTCCTACAATGAGCAGTTCTTC. It codes for CASSHRDYSSYNEQFF.

The V and J genes are TRBV20-1 and TRBJ2-7, with D possibly being TRBD1 (5 bases). Germline CDR1 reads DFQATT; CDR2 reads SNEGSKA (reference sequence). V lost 6 bases and J 0 bases, leaving 18 bases between the germline ends. CDR3 length equals 15 residues. For the CDR3, the DNA is TGCAGTGCCCCGCCGTGGGGCGGAAGCTCCTACGAGCAGTACTTC. Amino acids: CSAPPWGGSSYEQYF.

J is TRBJ1-6 and V is TRBV12-3 or TRBV12-4; D unclear. This CDR3 comprises 14 residues. V lost 6 bases to trimming and J lost 7 bases, with 13 bases between them. As DNA, the CDR3 is TGTGCCAGCAGCCTATCCGCGGAAAATTCACCCCTCCACTTT. Translating it yields CASSLSAENSPLHF.

Of note for this clonotype: A read error may explain this, as a much larger clone is one base away. The CDR3 nucleotides are TGTGCCTGCAGCTTAGACTCGGACCTTGAGCAGTTCTTC. Amino acid sequence: CACSLDSDLEQFF. The chain combines TRBV7-7 with TRBJ2-1; D remains unclear. The CDR3 totals 13 residues. Germline lookup yields CDR1 SSHAT and CDR2 FNYEAQ (reference sequence).

The CDR3 reads CAISDDRGLDTQYF. The CDR3 bases are TGTGCCATCAGTGATGATAGAGGCCTAGATACGCAGTATTTT. The chain recombines TRBV10-3 with TRBJ2-3; no definite D call. The CDR3 contains 14 residues. Trimming removed 3 bases at V and 5 bases at J, with 12 bases between. The germline V gene encodes CDR1 ENHRY and CDR2 SYGVKD.

There are a few counts of this clonotype. At one of its ends the junction is not consistent with the germline gene, which may arise from a read error. The chain uses TRBV6-2 or TRBV6-3 and TRBJ2-3, with D unclear. This CDR3 contains 14 residues. Germline V gene sequence: CDR1 MNHEY, CDR2 SVGEGT. DNA of the CDR3: TGTGCCAGCACTTACCTAGGACGCACAGATACGCAGTATTTT. This sequence encodes CASTYLGRTDTQYF.

The chain combines TRBV27 with TRBJ2-5; the D gene is possibly TRBD1 (5 bases). CDR1 MNHEY and CDR2 SMNVEV come from the germline V gene (reference sequence). The V and J ends lost 6 bases and 2 bases respectively, with 10 bases between them. This CDR3 region has 13 residues. CDR3 sequence: CASRGRDQETQYF. CDR3 bases: TGTGCCAGCAGGGGCAGGGATCAAGAGACCCAGTACTTC.

The chain recombines TRBV20-1 with TRBJ2-3; the D gene could be TRBD1 or TRBD2 (5 bases each). The ends were cut back, 4 bases at V and 6 bases at J, with 17 bases in the middle. The V gene's germline CDR1 is DFQATT and CDR2 SNEGSKA (reference sequence). The CDR3 is 14 amino acids. The CDR3 nucleotides read TGCAGTGCTAACCCCGGGACCCCTGGCGATACGCAGTATTTT. Amino acids: CSANPGTPGDTQYF.